This T cell receptor beta chain originates from a study of CD4 T cells in relation to SARS-CoV-2 and coronaviruses (dated by TCRdb to the early 2020s). With regard to the full study: In the ViraFEST assay, PBMCs were cultured with antigen for approximately 10 days, after which TCR beta CDR3s were sequenced to identify antigen-specific clonal expansions. An HIV-1 Nef peptide pool or a culture without peptide was used as the negative reference condition. Patient-derived lymphoblastoid cell lines were used to map the HLA restriction of shared crossreactive spike epitopes. The study assessed, at the TCR clonotype level, memory CD4+ T cell crossreactivity between SARS-CoV-2 and common cold coronavirus spike proteins. The Adaptive Biotechnologies TCR-sequencing kit was used to sequence samples from a few pre-COVID donors and the naive versus memory experiments, while other data came from Illumina-based sequencing. A different, Illumina-based TCR-beta assay was used to sequence expansion assays from other donors in the study. What the research found in general, with its limitations: Compared with monoreactive clones, crossreactive clones had significantly weaker SARS-CoV-2-driven expansion, a result consistent with antigenic imprinting. Pre-pandemic and post-infection samples were not both contributed by any donor, so tracing of the source of pre-existing responses was limited. Approximately 60% of donors had memory CD4+ clonotypes that crossrecognized SARS-CoV-2 and at least one common cold coronavirus spike. The study was constrained by small numbers of patients and of tested TCRs. Crossreactivity analysis centred on spike protein, so crossreactivity against other viral proteins was not assessed.

As concerns this clone: Which antigen it targets is not known. Qualities for individual bases were not recorded, and no much larger clone is one base off.

V loses 0 bases, J loses 5 bases, and the germline ends lie 8 bases apart. The CDR3 runs 13 residues from the cysteine to the phenylalanine. The entry retains the CDR3 DNA only, 39 bases that are in frame from base 1. Via the germline V gene, CDR1 is SGHNT and CDR2 YENEEA. Library construction relied on the immunoSEQ multiplex PCR assay. Under the source paper's analysis protocol: During preprocessing, nonproductive sequences were discarded, as were any CDR3s that did not begin with C, did not end with F or W, or were shorter than 7 amino acids. Antigen-specific clonotypes were called with the MANAFEST web app on the basis of expansion relative to the reference and to other culture wells. A clone was considered positive if significant expansion relative to the reference culture was observed in 2 of 3 replicate wells at an FDR below 0.05. A further requirement for positive clones was significant expansion compared with all other tandem wells, along with an odds ratio above 5. After three terminal residues were trimmed from each end, CDR3 homology was quantified as pairwise Levenshtein distance using the stringdist R package. TCRdb's version of the immuneACCESS table is confined to in-frame rearrangements and falls short of the full clone set. An unresolved V gene accounts for under half of the shortfall where checked; the remainder is of unknown origin. V and J calls and clone size are those listed in that table; D and trimming were worked out from the DNA. This sample comprises about 22,000 clones, 74% of them detected only once. The leading ten clones occupy roughly 12% of the sample.

CD4+ T cells from unexposed donors were collected before the COVID-19 pandemic (2011-2018). After less than 13 days of culture, CD4+ T cells were isolated with the EasySep CD4+ T cell isolation kit. Unexposed donor CD4+ T cells were tested for reactivity to SARS-CoV-2 S and N and four common cold coronavirus spike pools, as cell number allowed. PBMCs were cultured at over 1.5 million per well in IMDM supplemented with around 5% human AB serum and 9 to 10 IU/ml IL-2. Half of the culture medium was replaced with fresh IL-2-containing medium on days 3 and 7. Each peptide culture condition was generally run in triplicate replicate wells. The leukapheresis product used for the unexposed donors was purchased from a commercial source. PBMCs were isolated from leukapheresis product or whole blood by Ficoll-Paque PLUS gradient centrifugation. PBMCs were either used fresh in the expansion assay or cryopreserved at -140 degrees C. The QIAamp Micro DNA Kit was used to extract genomic DNA from the CD4+ T cells.

The source of this sequence is a human donor in good health. The source material was CD4+ T cells from PBMCs, cultured in vitro. The chain is made from TRBV11-3 and TRBJ2-7, with TRBD2 perhaps the D gene, on 6 matching bases. The CDR3 protein: CASSLEEGHEQYF. The DNA sequence reads TGTGCCAGCAGCTTAGAGGAGGGCCACGAGCAGTACTTC.